The sequence of this T cell receptor (beta chain) was determined in a study of T cell repertoires in cytomegalovirus infection. Study-wide background: From public TCR beta signatures came an indication of both CMV infection and matching HLA type.

Details on this clonotype: Its specificity is not known.

This CDR3 contains 13 residues. Trimming pared 2 bases from V and 7 bases from J, leaving 9 bases between. Germline V gives CDR1 MDHEN, CDR2 SYDVKM. TCRdb itself ran the reads through MiXCR, one entry per CDR3 protein. The table has under 200,000 distinct CDR3 sequences, under 20% seen once. The study, taken as a whole, reports: Clonotype analysis showed dominance of the ex vivo response by HLA-C-restricted CMV-specific TCR beta clonotypes. Cumulative frequency of public TCR beta families picked out carriers of CMV plus the relevant HLA.

Material for sequencing was CD8+ T cells from PBMCs. This chain joins TRBV28 and TRBJ2-1; tentative D call: TRBD1 (5 bases). The receptor's source is a human donor in good health (CMV status not recorded). Some clones in this sample may be carry-over from other donors' samples. CDR3 loop: CASSLSTGNEQFF. The CDR3 DNA sequence: TGTGCCAGCAGTTTAAGCACAGGAAATGAGCAGTTCTTC.